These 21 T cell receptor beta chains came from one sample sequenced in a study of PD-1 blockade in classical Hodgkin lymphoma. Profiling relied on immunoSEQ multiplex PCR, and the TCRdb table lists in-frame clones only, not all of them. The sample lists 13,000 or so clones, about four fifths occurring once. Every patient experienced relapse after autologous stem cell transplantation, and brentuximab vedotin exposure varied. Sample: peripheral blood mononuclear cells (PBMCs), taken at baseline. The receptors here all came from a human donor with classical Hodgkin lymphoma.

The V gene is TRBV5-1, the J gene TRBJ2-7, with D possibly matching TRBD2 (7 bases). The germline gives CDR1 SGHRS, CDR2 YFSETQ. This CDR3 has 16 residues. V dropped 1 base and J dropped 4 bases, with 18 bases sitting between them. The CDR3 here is CASSLREAGTGYEQYF. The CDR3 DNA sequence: TGCGCCAGCAGCTTGCGGGAGGCGGGAACAGGGTACGAGCAGTACTTC.

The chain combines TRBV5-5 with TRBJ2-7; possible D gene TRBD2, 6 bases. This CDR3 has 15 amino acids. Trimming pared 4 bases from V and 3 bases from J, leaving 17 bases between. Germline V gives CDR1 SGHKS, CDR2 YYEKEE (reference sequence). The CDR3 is CASSPTGLLNYEQYV. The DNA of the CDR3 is TGTGCCAGCAGCCCCACGGGACTGTTGAACTACGAGCAGTACGTC.

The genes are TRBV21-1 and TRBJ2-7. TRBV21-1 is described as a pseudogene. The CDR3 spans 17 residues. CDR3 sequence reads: CASSKGGRQVIVGEQYV. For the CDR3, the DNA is TGTGCCAGCAGCAAAGGGGGGAGACAAGTGATCGTGGGCGAGCAGTACGTC.

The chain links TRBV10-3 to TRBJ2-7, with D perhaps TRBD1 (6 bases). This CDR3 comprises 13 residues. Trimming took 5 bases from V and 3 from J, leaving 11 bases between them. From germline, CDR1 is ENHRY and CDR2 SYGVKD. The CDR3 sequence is CAISTGQNYEQYV. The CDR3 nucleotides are TGTGCCATCAGTACTGGACAGAACTACGAGCAGTACGTC.

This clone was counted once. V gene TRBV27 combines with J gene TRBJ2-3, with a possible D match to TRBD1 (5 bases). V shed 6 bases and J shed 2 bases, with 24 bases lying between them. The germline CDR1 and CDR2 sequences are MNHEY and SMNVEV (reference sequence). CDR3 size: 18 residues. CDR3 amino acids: CASSKFPLRDSNTDTQYF. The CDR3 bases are TGTGCCAGCAGCAAGTTCCCCCTCAGGGATTCCAACACAGATACGCAGTATTTT.

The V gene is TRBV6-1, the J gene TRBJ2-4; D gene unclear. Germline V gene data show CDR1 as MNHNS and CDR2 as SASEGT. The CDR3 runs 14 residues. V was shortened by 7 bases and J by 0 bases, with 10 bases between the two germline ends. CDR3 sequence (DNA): TGTGCCAGCACCCCCGCATTAGCCAAAAACATTCAGTACTTC. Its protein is CASTPALAKNIQYF.

The CDR3 bases are TGTGCCAGCAGTGAATATGTCGGCCAGAGCTCCTATAATTCACCCCTCCACTTT. Translated: CASSEYVGQSSYNSPLHF. The chain links TRBV6-1 to TRBJ1-6, with D unclear. Trimming removed 2 bases at V and 0 bases at J, with 14 bases between. CDR3 length equals 18 residues. Looked up from germline, CDR1 is MNHNS and CDR2 is SASEGT.

As DNA, the CDR3 is TGCGCCAGCAGCCAAGTGTTGAACACTGAAGCTTTCTTT. As protein: CASSQVLNTEAFF. The genes are TRBV4-3 and TRBJ1-1; no clear D gene. Trimming took off 1 base at V and 0 bases at J, with 3 bases between the two ends. The CDR3 is 13 residues long. Per the germline V gene, CDR1 is LGHNA and CDR2 is YSLEER.

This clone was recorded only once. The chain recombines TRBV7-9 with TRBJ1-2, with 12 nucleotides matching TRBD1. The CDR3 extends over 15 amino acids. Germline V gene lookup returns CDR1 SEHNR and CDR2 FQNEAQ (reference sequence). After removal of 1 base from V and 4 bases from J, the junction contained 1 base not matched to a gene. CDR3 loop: CASSLGGQGAYGYTF. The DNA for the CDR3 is TGTGCCAGCAGCTTAGGGGGACAGGGGGCCTATGGCTACACCTTC.

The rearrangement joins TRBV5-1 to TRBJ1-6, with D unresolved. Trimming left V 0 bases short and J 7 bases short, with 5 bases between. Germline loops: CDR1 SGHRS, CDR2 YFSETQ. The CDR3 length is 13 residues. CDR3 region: CASSLVGNSPLHF. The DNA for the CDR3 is TGCGCCAGCAGCTTGGTTGGGAATTCACCCCTCCACTTT.

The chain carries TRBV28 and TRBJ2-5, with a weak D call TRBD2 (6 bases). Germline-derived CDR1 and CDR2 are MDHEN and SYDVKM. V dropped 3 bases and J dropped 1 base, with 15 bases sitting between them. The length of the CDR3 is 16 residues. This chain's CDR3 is CASSFNFGGAQETQYF. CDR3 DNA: TGTGCCAGCAGTTTTAATTTTGGCGGGGCCCAAGAGACCCAGTACTTC. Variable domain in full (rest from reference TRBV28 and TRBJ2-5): DVKVTQSSRYLVKRTGEKVFLECVQDMDHENMFWYRQDPGLGLRLIYFSYDVKMKEKGDIPEGYSVSREKKERFSLILESASTNQTSMYLCASSFNFGGAQETQYFGPGTRLLVL.

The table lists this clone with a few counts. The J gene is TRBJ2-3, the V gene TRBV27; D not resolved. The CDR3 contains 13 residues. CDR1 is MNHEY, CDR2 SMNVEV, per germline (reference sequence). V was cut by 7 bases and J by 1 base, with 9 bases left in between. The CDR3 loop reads CASTTGGTDTQYF. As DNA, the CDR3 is TGTGCCAGCACTACTGGGGGCACAGATACGCAGTATTTT.

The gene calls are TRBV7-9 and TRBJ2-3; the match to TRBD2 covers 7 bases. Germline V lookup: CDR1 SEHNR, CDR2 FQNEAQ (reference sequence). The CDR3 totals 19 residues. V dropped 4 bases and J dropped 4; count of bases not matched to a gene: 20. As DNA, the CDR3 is TGTGCCAGCAGCTCACCCCGAACGACACAGCGGGACTTAGCAGATACGCAGTATTTT. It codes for CASSSPRTTQRDLADTQYF.

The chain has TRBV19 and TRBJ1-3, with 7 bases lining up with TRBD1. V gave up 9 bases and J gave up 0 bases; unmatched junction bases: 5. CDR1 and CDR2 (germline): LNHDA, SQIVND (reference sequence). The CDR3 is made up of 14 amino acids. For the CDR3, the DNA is TGTGCCAGCTCCGGGACAGTCTCTGGAAACACCATATATTTT. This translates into CASSGTVSGNTIYF.

As DNA, the CDR3 is TGTGCCAGCAGTGGTCTAGGGGGTTCCTACGAGCAGTACGTC. Protein product: CASSGLGGSYEQYV. The chain carries TRBV6-6 and TRBJ2-7; the D gene is possibly TRBD1 (6 bases). V dropped 5 bases and J dropped 1 base, with 12 bases sitting between them. Germline lookup yields CDR1 MNHNY and CDR2 SVGAGI (reference sequence). The CDR3 runs 14 residues.

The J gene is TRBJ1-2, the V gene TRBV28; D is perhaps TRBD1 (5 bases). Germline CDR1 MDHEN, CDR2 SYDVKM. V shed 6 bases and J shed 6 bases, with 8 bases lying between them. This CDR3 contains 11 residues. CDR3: CASSGGDGYTF. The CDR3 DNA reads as TGTGCCAGCAGCGGGGGGGATGGCTACACCTTC.

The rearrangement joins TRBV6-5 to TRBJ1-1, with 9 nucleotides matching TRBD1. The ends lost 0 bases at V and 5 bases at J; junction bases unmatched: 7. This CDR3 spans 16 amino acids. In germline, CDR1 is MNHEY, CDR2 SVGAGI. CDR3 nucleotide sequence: TGTGCCAGCAGTTACTCGGCACAGGGGGCGTTTACTGAAGCTTTCTTT. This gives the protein CASSYSAQGAFTEAFF.

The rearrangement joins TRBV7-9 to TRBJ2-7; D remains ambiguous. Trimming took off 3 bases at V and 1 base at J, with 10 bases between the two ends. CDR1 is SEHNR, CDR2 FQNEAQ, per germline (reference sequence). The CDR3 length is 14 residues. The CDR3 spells CASSFIAGSYEQYF. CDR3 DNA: TGTGCCAGCAGCTTTATCGCCGGGTCCTACGAGCAGTACTTC.

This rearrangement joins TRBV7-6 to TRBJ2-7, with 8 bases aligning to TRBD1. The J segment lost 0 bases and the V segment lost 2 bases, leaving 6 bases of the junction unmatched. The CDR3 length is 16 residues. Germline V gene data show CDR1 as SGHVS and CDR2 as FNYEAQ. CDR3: CASSLPVTGDSYEQYF. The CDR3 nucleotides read TGTGCCAGCAGCTTACCGGTGACAGGGGACTCCTACGAGCAGTACTTC.

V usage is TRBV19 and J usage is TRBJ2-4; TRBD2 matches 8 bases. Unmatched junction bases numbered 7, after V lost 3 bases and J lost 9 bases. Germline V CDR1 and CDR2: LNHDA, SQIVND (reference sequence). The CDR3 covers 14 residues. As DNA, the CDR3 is TGTGCCAGTAGTATTGCGGGACTAGATGGCATTCAGTACTTC. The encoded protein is CASSIAGLDGIQYF.

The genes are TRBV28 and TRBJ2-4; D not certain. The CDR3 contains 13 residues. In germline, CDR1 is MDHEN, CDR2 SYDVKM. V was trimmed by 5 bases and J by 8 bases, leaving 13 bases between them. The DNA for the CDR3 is TGTGCCAGCAGTACACATAGCTTATACATTCAGTACTTC. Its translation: CASSTHSLYIQYF.